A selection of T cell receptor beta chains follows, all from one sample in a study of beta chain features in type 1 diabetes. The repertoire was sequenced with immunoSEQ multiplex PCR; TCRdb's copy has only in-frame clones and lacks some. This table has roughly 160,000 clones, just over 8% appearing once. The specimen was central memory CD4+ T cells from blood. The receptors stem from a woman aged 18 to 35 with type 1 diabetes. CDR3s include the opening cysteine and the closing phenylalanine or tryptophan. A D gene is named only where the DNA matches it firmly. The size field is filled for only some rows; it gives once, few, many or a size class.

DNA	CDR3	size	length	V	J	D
TGTGCCAGCAGCCCAGCGGGACGGGAGGATACGCAGTATTTT	CASSPAGREDTQYF	.	14	TRBV7-2	TRBJ2-3	TRBD2
TGTGCCTGGAGTGTACAGGGGGCTGAAAAACTGTTTTTT	CAWSVQGAEKLFF	many	13	TRBV30	TRBJ1-4	TRBD1
TGTGCCAGCAGCGTTCGGGATGAGCAGTTCTTC	CASSVRDEQFF	.	11	TRBV2	TRBJ2-1	.
TGTGCCAGCAGCCTAACGACAGCCTACGAGCAGTACTTC	CASSLTTAYEQYF	few	13	TRBV7-6	TRBJ2-7	.
TGTGCCATCACACCGGGACTGAACTACAATGAGCAGTTCTTC	CAITPGLNYNEQFF	few	14	TRBV10-3	TRBJ2-1	.
TGTGCCAGCAGCCAAGAGCGAGGCGGCGGACTAGCGGGAGGCTCCACCTACGAGCAGTACTTC	CASSQERGGGLAGGSTYEQYF	.	21	TRBV14	TRBJ2-7	TRBD2
TGTGCCAGCAGTTTCCAGGGGTATGGCTACACCTTC	CASSFQGYGYTF	.	12	TRBV28	TRBJ1-2	.
TGTGCCAGCAGCCAACAACAGGGAAATGAGCAGTTCTTC	CASSQQQGNEQFF	few	13	TRBV7-2	TRBJ2-1	.
TGTGCCAGCAACCGGGGGGATAGCTCCTACAATGAGCAGTTCTTC	CASNRGDSSYNEQFF	.	15	TRBV25-1	TRBJ2-1	TRBD2
TGTGCCAGCTCACCTACAGGGGATGGCTACACCTTC	CASSPTGDGYTF	few	12	TRBV18	TRBJ1-2	TRBD1
TGTGCCAGCAGCGTAGCTAGCGGGTCTGAGCAGTTCTTC	CASSVASGSEQFF	many	13	TRBV9	TRBJ2-1	TRBD2
TGTGCCAGTAGTATTTCAGGGGGCCCCGGAGAGACCCAGTACTTC	CASSISGGPGETQYF	few	15	TRBV19	TRBJ2-5	TRBD1
TGTGCCAGCAGTTTATCGCGGGAAAGGCAGTATTTT	CASSLSRERQYF	.	12	TRBV28	TRBJ2-3	.
TGCAGCGTTGACGGGACAGGGGTAAACACCGGGGAGCTGTTTTTT	CSVDGTGVNTGELFF	.	15	TRBV29-1	TRBJ2-2	TRBD1
TGTGCCAGCAGCTTATCGGGGGGGGAGACCCAGTACTTC	CASSLSGGETQYF	few	13	TRBV7-3	TRBJ2-5	TRBD2
TGTGCCAGCAGCCTCGGGGGGGGAGCAATCGAGCAGTTCTTC	CASSLGGGAIEQFF	many	14	TRBV14	TRBJ2-1	TRBD2
TGTGCCAGCAGCCCCTTCGGAGGCACGGCTGTCTTC	CASSPFGGTAVF	.	12	TRBV7-6	TRBJ1-2	.
TGTGCCAGTAGTACAGCCGGGACAGGGAAGAATGAGCAGTTCTTC	CASSTAGTGKNEQFF	.	15	TRBV19	TRBJ2-1	TRBD1
TGTGCCAGCAGCTTGGCCGGACAGTTTTACACTGAAGCTTTCTTT	CASSLAGQFYTEAFF	few	15	TRBV5-6	TRBJ1-1	.
TGTGCCAGCTCCCCGGGAGGGCTGAGCAATCAGCCCCAGCATTTT	CASSPGGLSNQPQHF	.	15	TRBV18	TRBJ1-5	.
TGCAGCGTTGAGGACAGGGTAACCCAGTACTTC	CSVEDRVTQYF	.	11	TRBV29-1	TRBJ2-5	TRBD1
TGTGCCAGCAGCTCCGCAGGGGTTTCCTATGGCTACACCTTC	CASSSAGVSYGYTF	.	14	TRBV5-6	TRBJ1-2	.
TGCGCCAGCTCTCCCATGAGCGCTTCCTACAATGAGCAGTTCTTC	CASSPMSASYNEQFF	.	15	TRBV5-1	TRBJ2-1	.
TGTGCCAGCAGCTTTTCAGGACAAGAGACCCAGTACTTC	CASSFSGQETQYF	few	13	TRBV7-2	TRBJ2-5	.
TGTGCCAGCAGCGTGGGATTTTCGGGAGTTGAGGAGACCCAGTACTTC	CASSVGFSGVEETQYF	.	16	TRBV9	TRBJ2-5	.
TGTGCCAGCAGTCAGGGACAGGGTGGAGATACGCAGTATTTT	CASSQGQGGDTQYF	.	14	TRBV5-4	TRBJ2-3	TRBD1
TGTGCCAGCAGCTCAGGTCCCTCCCGGGAGCAGTACTTC	CASSSGPSREQYF	.	13	TRBV7-2	TRBJ2-7	.
TGTGCCAGCAGCGGGGGGGGGACGTCCTACGAGCAGTACTTC	CASSGGGTSYEQYF	.	14	TRBV7-6	TRBJ2-7	TRBD2
TGTGCCAGCAGCCCCGGGGGACAGCCCTCCTACGAGCAGTACTTC	CASSPGGQPSYEQYF	few	15	TRBV7-2	TRBJ2-7	.
TGTGCCAGCAGCTTGGGACTAGCGGGCACAGATACGCAGTATTTT	CASSLGLAGTDTQYF	many	15	TRBV5-6	TRBJ2-3	TRBD2
TGTGCCTGGAACAGAGGACAGGGGGTATCCTACGAGCAGTACTTC	CAWNRGQGVSYEQYF	.	15	TRBV30	TRBJ2-7	TRBD1
TGTGCCAGCCACGAGGCCTATCGGGGTGGGTATGGCTACACCTTC	CASHEAYRGGYGYTF	few	15	TRBV28	TRBJ1-2	.
TGTGCCAGCTCAACTCCGGGACTGGTTGAAAAACTGTTTTTT	CASSTPGLVEKLFF	few	14	TRBV18	TRBJ1-4	.
TGTGCCACCAGCAGAGATGAGGCAGACCGGCAGCCCCAGCATTTT	CATSRDEADRQPQHF	.	15	TRBV15	TRBJ1-5	.
TGTGCCAGCAGACTATGGACAGGGGGGATCGGGGAGCTGTTTTTT	CASRLWTGGIGELFF	few	15	TRBV6-5	TRBJ2-2	TRBD1
TGCGCCAGCAGCCAAGACAGGGGCGAGTCTGAAGCTTTCTTT	CASSQDRGESEAFF	few	14	TRBV4-3	TRBJ1-1	.
TGCGCCAGCAGCGACGGATCGGAGAATCAGCCCCAGCATTTT	CASSDGSENQPQHF	.	14	TRBV5-1	TRBJ1-5	.